A selection of T cell receptor beta chains follows, all from one sample in a study of cytomegalovirus exposure and HLA in healthy donors. This table comes from immunoSEQ multiplex PCR, and its TCRdb copy is limited to in-frame clones, with some not included. Of roughly 50,000 clones listed, more than 75% are singletons. The sequenced sample consisted of PBMCs. The receptors shown here come from a man between 18 and 35 years old in good health and CMV-seronegative. Each CDR3 is given with its conserved first and last residue. D genes are given only for firm matches. Size values are once, few and many counts, or a class for expanded clones, and some rows have none.

d_call: TRBD2; v_call: TRBV30; j_call: TRBJ2-7; clone_size: once; cdr3_aa: CAWSGQSSGRIYEQYF; cdr3_nt: TGTGCCTGGAGTGGACAATCTAGCGGGAGGATCTACGAGCAGTACTTC
d_call: NA; v_call: TRBV4-2; j_call: TRBJ2-1; clone_size: NA; cdr3_aa: CASSQVKGDSGANEQFF; cdr3_nt: TGTGCCAGCAGCCAAGTAAAAGGGGACTCCGGGGCCAATGAGCAGTTCTTC
d_call: NA; v_call: TRBV4-3; j_call: TRBJ2-1; clone_size: NA; cdr3_aa: CASSQEKSSYNEQFF; cdr3_nt: TGCGCCAGCAGCCAAGAGAAGAGCTCCTACAATGAGCAGTTCTTC
d_call: NA; v_call: TRBV28; j_call: TRBJ2-6; clone_size: NA; cdr3_aa: CASSSAGSGANVLTF; cdr3_nt: TGTGCCAGCAGTTCGGCGGGCTCTGGGGCCAACGTCCTGACTTTC
d_call: TRBD2; v_call: TRBV7-8; j_call: TRBJ2-1; clone_size: NA; cdr3_aa: CASSLELAGEGMGEQFF; cdr3_nt: TGTGCCAGCAGCTTAGAACTAGCGGGAGAGGGGATGGGTGAGCAGTTCTTC
d_call: NA; v_call: TRBV6-5; j_call: TRBJ1-1; clone_size: NA; cdr3_aa: CASSRRGTSTEAFF; cdr3_nt: TGTGCCAGCTCCCGACGCGGTACCTCCACTGAAGCTTTCTTT
d_call: TRBD2; v_call: TRBV7-3; j_call: TRBJ2-1; clone_size: NA; cdr3_aa: CASSLTSGRNNEQFF; cdr3_nt: TGTGCCAGCAGCTTGACTAGCGGGAGGAACAATGAGCAGTTCTTC
d_call: NA; v_call: TRBV15; j_call: TRBJ2-3; clone_size: NA; cdr3_aa: CATSGTKQSTDTQYF; cdr3_nt: TGTGCCACCAGCGGAACAAAACAGAGCACAGATACGCAGTATTTT
d_call: TRBD1; v_call: TRBV9; j_call: TRBJ1-4; clone_size: NA; cdr3_aa: CASSKTGGDEKLFF; cdr3_nt: TGTGCCAGCAGCAAGACAGGGGGTGATGAAAAACTGTTTTTT
d_call: NA; v_call: TRBV19; j_call: TRBJ1-1; clone_size: NA; cdr3_aa: CASSIARLAGINTEAFF; cdr3_nt: TGTGCCAGTAGTATAGCCCGACTGGCGGGAATAAACACTGAAGCTTTCTTT
d_call: NA; v_call: TRBV11-3; j_call: TRBJ2-1; clone_size: NA; cdr3_aa: CASSSRSSYNEQFF; cdr3_nt: TGTGCCAGCAGCTCTCGGAGCTCCTACAATGAGCAGTTCTTC
d_call: NA; v_call: TRBV30; j_call: TRBJ2-3; clone_size: NA; cdr3_aa: CAWSFHLLTDTQYF; cdr3_nt: TGTGCCTGGAGTTTCCATTTACTCACAGATACGCAGTATTTT
d_call: NA; v_call: TRBV13; j_call: TRBJ2-7; clone_size: few; cdr3_aa: CASSPRGAEQYF; cdr3_nt: TGTGCCAGCAGCCCCCGAGGAGCCGAGCAGTACTTC
d_call: NA; v_call: TRBV2; j_call: TRBJ2-2; clone_size: NA; cdr3_aa: CASRPDTHTGELFF; cdr3_nt: TGTGCCAGCAGGCCGGACACCCACACCGGGGAGCTGTTTTTT
d_call: TRBD2; v_call: TRBV7-6; j_call: TRBJ2-1; clone_size: NA; cdr3_aa: CASSLPLAGSPYNEQFF; cdr3_nt: TGTGCCAGCAGCTTGCCCTTAGCGGGAAGTCCCTACAATGAGCAGTTCTTC
d_call: TRBD1; v_call: TRBV28; j_call: TRBJ1-4; clone_size: NA; cdr3_aa: CASSSSPGTGGEKLFF; cdr3_nt: TGTGCCAGCAGTTCAAGCCCCGGGACAGGGGGTGAAAAACTGTTTTTT
d_call: NA; v_call: TRBV25-1; j_call: TRBJ1-1; clone_size: NA; cdr3_aa: CASSEREMNTEAFF; cdr3_nt: TGTGCCAGCAGTGAAAGGGAGATGAACACTGAAGCTTTCTTT
d_call: TRBD2; v_call: TRBV15; j_call: TRBJ2-1; clone_size: NA; cdr3_aa: CATRSGGRDSSYNEQFF; cdr3_nt: TGTGCCACCCGAAGTGGCGGGAGGGACAGCTCCTACAATGAGCAGTTCTTC
d_call: NA; v_call: TRBV15; j_call: TRBJ2-7; clone_size: NA; cdr3_aa: CATSRDRHGRGEQYF; cdr3_nt: TGTGCCACCAGCAGAGATCGACACGGACGGGGCGAGCAGTACTTC
d_call: NA; v_call: TRBV5-5; j_call: TRBJ2-7; clone_size: NA; cdr3_aa: CASSLFPYEQYF; cdr3_nt: TGTGCCAGCAGCTTGTTCCCTTACGAGCAGTACTTC
d_call: NA; v_call: TRBV29-1; j_call: TRBJ2-1; clone_size: NA; cdr3_aa: CSVLGGSSYNEQFF; cdr3_nt: TGCAGCGTTCTTGGCGGAAGCTCCTACAATGAGCAGTTCTTC
d_call: TRBD2; v_call: TRBV7-2; j_call: TRBJ2-7; clone_size: NA; cdr3_aa: CASSPGSGSYEQYF; cdr3_nt: TGTGCCAGCAGCCCAGGTAGCGGGAGCTACGAGCAGTACTTC
d_call: TRBD2; v_call: TRBV19; j_call: TRBJ2-7; clone_size: NA; cdr3_aa: CATPLAGGPMNEQYF; cdr3_nt: TGTGCCACCCCCCTAGCGGGAGGGCCGATGAACGAGCAGTACTTC
d_call: NA; v_call: TRBV30; j_call: TRBJ2-5; clone_size: NA; cdr3_aa: CAWSRGETQYF; cdr3_nt: TGTGCCTGGAGCCGGGGGGAGACCCAGTACTTC
d_call: TRBD1; v_call: TRBV7-9; j_call: TRBJ1-2; clone_size: NA; cdr3_aa: CASSPEGAAF; cdr3_nt: TGTGCCAGCAGCCCCGAGGGGGCAGCCTTC
d_call: TRBD1; v_call: TRBV7-2; j_call: TRBJ1-3; clone_size: NA; cdr3_aa: CASSFLGQGGSGNTIYF; cdr3_nt: TGTGCCAGCAGCTTCCTCGGACAGGGAGGCTCCGGAAACACCATATATTTT
d_call: NA; v_call: TRBV30; j_call: TRBJ1-2; clone_size: NA; cdr3_aa: CAWTNGGGKYTF; cdr3_nt: TGTGCCTGGACCAATGGGGGGGGCAAATACACCTTC
d_call: TRBD2; v_call: TRBV7-9; j_call: TRBJ2-3; clone_size: NA; cdr3_aa: CASSLGLAYTDTQYF; cdr3_nt: TGTGCCAGCAGCCTGGGACTAGCTTACACAGATACGCAGTATTTT
d_call: NA; v_call: TRBV28; j_call: TRBJ2-3; clone_size: NA; cdr3_aa: CASNGLNQGSTQYF; cdr3_nt: TGTGCCAGCAATGGTCTCAACCAGGGATCTACGCAGTATTTT
d_call: NA; v_call: TRBV4-1; j_call: TRBJ2-1; clone_size: once; cdr3_aa: CASSQDIGSVYNEQFF; cdr3_nt: TGCGCCAGCAGCCAAGACATCGGGTCCGTGTACAATGAGCAGTTCTTC
d_call: NA; v_call: TRBV6-1; j_call: TRBJ2-2; clone_size: NA; cdr3_aa: CASETVSRAVGELFF; cdr3_nt: TGTGCCAGCGAAACGGTATCTAGAGCCGTCGGGGAGCTGTTTTTT
d_call: NA; v_call: TRBV10-3; j_call: TRBJ2-3; clone_size: NA; cdr3_aa: CAIQSTSDTQYF; cdr3_nt: TGTGCCATCCAAAGCACGTCAGATACGCAGTATTTT
d_call: NA; v_call: TRBV6-5; j_call: TRBJ2-7; clone_size: NA; cdr3_aa: CASSYYPDKPYEQYF; cdr3_nt: TGTGCCAGCAGTTACTACCCCGACAAGCCCTACGAGCAGTACTTC
d_call: NA; v_call: TRBV4-1; j_call: TRBJ1-2; clone_size: NA; cdr3_aa: CASSPAEKYGYTF; cdr3_nt: TGCGCCAGCAGCCCAGCGGAAAAATATGGCTACACCTTC
d_call: TRBD2; v_call: TRBV30; j_call: TRBJ2-1; clone_size: NA; cdr3_aa: CAWSRGAGDGNEQFF; cdr3_nt: TGTGCCTGGAGTAGGGGAGCGGGGGACGGCAATGAGCAGTTCTTC
d_call: NA; v_call: TRBV6-1; j_call: TRBJ2-5; clone_size: NA; cdr3_aa: CASSEAKTQYF; cdr3_nt: TGTGCCAGCAGTGAGGCAAAGACCCAGTACTTC
d_call: NA; v_call: TRBV25-1; j_call: TRBJ1-5; clone_size: once; cdr3_aa: CTSSEGRGGNEPQHF; cdr3_nt: TGTACCAGCAGTGAAGGCAGGGGCGGAAACGAGCCCCAGCATTTT
d_call: NA; v_call: TRBV6-5; j_call: TRBJ2-1; clone_size: NA; cdr3_aa: CASSYSGGPEQQFF; cdr3_nt: TGTGCCAGCAGTTACTCAGGGGGTCCGGAGCAACAGTTCTTC
d_call: NA; v_call: TRBV19; j_call: TRBJ1-4; clone_size: NA; cdr3_aa: CASRNPEVEKLFF; cdr3_nt: TGTGCCAGTAGAAACCCTGAGGTGGAAAAACTGTTTTTT
d_call: TRBD1; v_call: TRBV7-2; j_call: TRBJ2-7; clone_size: NA; cdr3_aa: CASSFLWDSLGEQYF; cdr3_nt: TGTGCCAGCAGCTTTCTCTGGGACAGCTTAGGGGAGCAGTACTTC
d_call: TRBD1; v_call: TRBV7-8; j_call: TRBJ2-7; clone_size: few; cdr3_aa: CASSQTSWDSYEQYF; cdr3_nt: TGTGCCAGCAGCCAAACAAGTTGGGACAGCTACGAGCAGTACTTC
d_call: NA; v_call: TRBV28; j_call: TRBJ1-2; clone_size: once; cdr3_aa: CASSMGQSIRGYTF; cdr3_nt: TGTGCCAGCAGCATGGGCCAGAGTATCCGTGGCTACACCTTC
d_call: TRBD1; v_call: TRBV7-9; j_call: TRBJ1-1; clone_size: NA; cdr3_aa: CASSFGDRDYTEAFF; cdr3_nt: TGTGCCAGCAGCTTCGGGGACAGGGACTACACTGAAGCTTTCTTT
d_call: NA; v_call: TRBV20-1; j_call: TRBJ2-7; clone_size: NA; cdr3_aa: CSAPGWPEQYF; cdr3_nt: TGCAGTGCTCCGGGTTGGCCCGAGCAGTACTTC